Sequencing of this TCR beta chain was carried out in a study of cytomegalovirus exposure and HLA in healthy donors. Findings and limits, study-wide: Reports showed the classifier diagnosing cytomegalovirus status with high specificity and sensitivity.

Researchers ran the PCR with 60 Vbeta and 13 Jbeta primers. Generated by immunoSEQ multiplex PCR, the TCRdb table keeps only in-frame clones and is missing some. The sample consists of around 160,000 clones, 60% to 80% of them appearing once. As concerns this clone: Its antigen is undetermined.

This CDR3 has 15 amino acids. Germline V CDR1 and CDR2: SGHTA, FQGNSA. V shed 5 bases and J shed 5 bases, with 18 bases lying between them. Sequencing used PBMCs. The chain couples TRBV7-2 to TRBJ1-2, with a weak D call TRBD1 (5 bases). This clonotype was obtained from a woman aged 40 to 50 in good health and CMV-seropositive. CDR3 DNA sequence: TGTGCCAGCAGCCTAAAACAGGACAACCCTTATGGCTACACCTTC. This gives the protein CASSLKQDNPYGYTF.